The present T cell receptor (beta chain) was sequenced within a study of blood T cell repertoires in COVID-19. Turning to the study itself: Acute-phase and convalescent COVID-19 samples originated in the United States, Italy and Spain. Sample material is recorded as cDNA or gDNA derived from T cells, B-cell-depleted T cells, or PBMCs.

CDR1 is MDHEN and CDR2 is SYDVKM in the germline V gene. CDR3 size: 17 residues. V trimming: 7 bases; J trimming: 0 bases; junction bases outside the gene matches: 9. Authors' analysis steps: Reference gene primer amplification gave estimated nucleated cell counts. The assay was immunoSEQ multiplex PCR, and TCRdb's table has in-frame clones only and misses some. V, J and clone size were drawn from that table, and D and trimming were deduced from the DNA. The sample lists hundreds of thousands of clones, approximately 86% occurring once. This receptor was obtained from an elderly man with acute or convalescent COVID-19. What was sequenced was peripheral blood. The rearrangement links TRBV28 to TRBJ1-2; 12 bases fit TRBD1. CDR3 sequence reads: CASTLWDRGRANYGYTF. The CDR3 nucleotides are TGTGCCAGCACCCTCTGGGACAGGGGGCGAGCTAACTATGGCTACACCTTC.